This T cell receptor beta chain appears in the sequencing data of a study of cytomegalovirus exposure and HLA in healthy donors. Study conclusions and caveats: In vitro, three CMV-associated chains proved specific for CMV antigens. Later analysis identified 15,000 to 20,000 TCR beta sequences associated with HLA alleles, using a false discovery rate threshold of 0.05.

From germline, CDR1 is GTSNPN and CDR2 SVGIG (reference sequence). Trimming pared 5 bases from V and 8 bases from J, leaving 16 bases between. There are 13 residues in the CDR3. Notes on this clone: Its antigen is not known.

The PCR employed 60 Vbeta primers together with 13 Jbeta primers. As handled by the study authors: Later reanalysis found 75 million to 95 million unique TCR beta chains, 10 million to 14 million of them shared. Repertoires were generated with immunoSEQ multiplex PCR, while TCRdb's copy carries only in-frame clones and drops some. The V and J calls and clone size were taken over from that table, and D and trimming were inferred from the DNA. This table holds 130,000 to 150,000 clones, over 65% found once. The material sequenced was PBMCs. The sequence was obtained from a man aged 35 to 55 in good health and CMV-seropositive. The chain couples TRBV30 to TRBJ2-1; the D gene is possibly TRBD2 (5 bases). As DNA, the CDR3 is TGTGCCTGGGACCTTGGACTGAGCGATGAGCAGTTCTTC. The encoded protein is CAWDLGLSDEQFF.